The 30 T cell receptor beta chains presented below share a single source sample, sequenced in a study of blood T cell repertoires in COVID-19 (dated by TCRdb to between 2020 and 2021). Libraries were built with the immunoSEQ multiplex PCR assay. Drawn from immuneACCESS, this table holds only the in-frame rearrangements with V and J called that TCRdb kept. Clones are partly lost; checked studies trace under half to an unresolved V gene and leave the rest unexplained. The sample profile shows 200,000 to 250,000 clones; around 83% of them were found once. Of the sample, 6.8% falls within the top ten clones. The sample comprised PBMCs or T cells enriched from blood (not recorded which). Source of these receptors: a woman in her thirties or forties who had recovered from COVID-19.

This clone was counted a single time. The rearrangement links TRBV19 to TRBJ2-2, with 16 bases that match TRBD2. Trimming took 5 bases from V and 4 from J; bases not matched to a gene: 16. This CDR3 is built from 21 residues. Germline CDR1 is LNHDA and CDR2 is SQIVND (reference sequence). CDR3 in DNA: TGTGCCAGTAGTCTTCAGGCTCCGGGACTAGCGGGAGGGCGAGGCACCGGGGAGCTGTTTTTT. Translated: CASSLQAPGLAGGRGTGELFF.

This clone was picked up one time. The chain has TRBV9 and TRBJ1-1; TRBD1 is a possible D gene (6 bases). V lost 4 bases to trimming and J lost 3 bases, with 13 bases between them. Germline loops: CDR1 SGDLS, CDR2 YYNGEE. The CDR3 is made up of 14 amino acids. Here the CDR3 DNA reads TGTGCCAGCAGCTTACAGGGATGGGACACTGAAGCTTTCTTT. It codes for CASSLQGWDTEAFF.

The chain couples TRBV6-4 to TRBJ1-2; D possibly corresponds to TRBD1 (5 bases). Trimming cost V 6 bases and J 1 base, with 15 bases left between them. This CDR3 is built from 15 residues. CDR1 MRHNA and CDR2 SNTAGT come from the germline V gene. The CDR3 coding sequence is TGTGCCAGCAGCCACCGGGGGAGGGATAACTATGGCTACACCTTC. This translates into CASSHRGRDNYGYTF.

The chain links TRBV20-1 to TRBJ1-2; no clear D. Germline V lookup: CDR1 DFQATT, CDR2 SNEGSKA (reference sequence). Trimming pared 7 bases from V and 5 bases from J, leaving 11 bases between. CDR3 length equals 11 residues. In DNA, the CDR3 is TGCAGTGTTAGCGGCGGATATGGCTACACCTTC. This gives the protein CSVSGGYGYTF.

This rearrangement joins TRBV4-1 to TRBJ1-2, with D possibly matching TRBD1 (5 bases). This CDR3 has 15 residues. Trimming pared 0 bases from V and 6 bases from J, leaving 14 bases between. CDR1 is MGHRA, CDR2 YSYEKL, per germline. The CDR3 spells CASSQEEGRINGYTF. CDR3 nucleotide sequence: TGCGCCAGCAGCCAAGAAGAGGGGAGGATTAATGGCTACACCTTC.

V gene TRBV7-8 combines with J gene TRBJ1-2; D ambiguous. Trimming shortened V by 4 bases and J by 4 bases, and 10 bases separated the two germline ends. Germline CDR1 SGHVS, CDR2 FQNEAQ. The CDR3 spans 13 residues. The CDR3 nucleotides are TGTGCCAGCAGCTCTGGGAGCGGCTATGGCTACACCTTC. It specifies CASSSGSGYGYTF.

The CDR3 DNA is TGTGCCAGCAGGGGGGACAGGTATTACAATGAGCAGTTCTTC. It is translated as CASRGDRYYNEQFF. The chain links TRBV28 to TRBJ2-1; TRBD1 matches at 8 bases. The germline V gene has CDR1 MDHEN and CDR2 SYDVKM. With 6 bases clipped from V and 4 bases from J, the junction kept 5 bases outside the gene matches. The CDR3 consists of 14 residues.

The V gene is TRBV2, the J gene TRBJ2-7, with D possibly being TRBD2 (5 bases). Germline loops: CDR1 SNHLY, CDR2 FYNNEI. There are 15 residues in the CDR3. V lost 6 bases and J lost 2, with 17 bases in between. CDR3 sequence reads: CASSDRRDFAYEQYF. CDR3 in DNA: TGTGCCAGCAGCGATCGCCGGGATTTCGCCTACGAGCAGTACTTC.

V usage is TRBV29-1 and J usage is TRBJ1-2, with D tentatively TRBD1 (5 bases). Germline loops: CDR1 SQVTM, CDR2 ANQGSEA. This CDR3 is 12 amino acids long. V lost 3 bases and J lost 4, with 9 bases in between. The CDR3 region has the DNA TGCAGCGTTGACAGGGAACCCTATGGCTACACCTTC. Translation: CSVDREPYGYTF.

The chain employs TRBV11-3 and TRBJ2-1; TRBD2 agrees at 15 bases. CDR1 SGHNT and CDR2 YENEEA come from the germline V gene. V trimming: 5 bases; J trimming: 0 bases; junction bases outside the gene matches: 5. The CDR3 is made up of 18 amino acids. The CDR3 nucleotides read TGTGCCAGCAGCCCCGGGACTAGCGGGAGGAGCTCCTACAATGAGCAGTTCTTC. Amino acids: CASSPGTSGRSSYNEQFF.

This clone has only one observation. The chain employs TRBV12-5 and TRBJ1-5; D call uncertain. Looked up from germline, CDR1 is LGHNT and CDR2 is FRNRAP. Deletions cut 0 bases from V and 7 bases from J, with 19 bases between. CDR3 length: 17 amino acids. This CDR3 is CASGLVASGGYLQPQHF. The CDR3 DNA reads TGTGCTAGTGGTTTGGTGGCTTCGGGAGGTTACTTACAGCCCCAGCATTTT. The full variable domain, in which reference TRBV12-5 and TRBJ1-5 provide the parts outside the CDR3, is DARVTQTPRHKVTEMGQEVTMRCQPILGHNTVFWYRQTMMQGLELLAYFRNRAPLDDSGMPKDRFSAEMPDATLATLKIQPSEPRDSAVYFCASGLVASGGYLQPQHFGDGTRLSIL.

In DNA form, the CDR3 reads TGTGCCAGCAGCAAATCTCTGCGGGAGGGCCCTACGGGTGAGCAGTTCTTC. This translates into CASSKSLREGPTGEQFF. V and J are TRBV21-1 and TRBJ2-1; TRBD2 is the table's D call and was not checked against the DNA. TRBV21-1 constitutes a pseudogene. The CDR3 runs 17 residues.

The chain has TRBV3-1 (or the pseudogene TRBV3-2) and TRBJ2-2, with TRBD1 matching 7 bases. Trimming took 1 base from V and 4 from J; bases not matched to a gene: 3. The CDR3 runs to 15 residues. Germline V gene data show CDR1 as LGHDT and CDR2 as YNNKEL (reference sequence). CDR3 loop: CASSQAGGGTGELFF. The CDR3 nucleotides are TGTGCCAGCAGCCAAGCAGGGGGTGGCACCGGGGAGCTGTTTTTT.

The chain carries TRBV7-9 and TRBJ2-1, with a possible D match to TRBD2 (6 bases). The CDR3 loop spans 16 amino acids. Trimming stripped 2 bases from V and 1 base from J, with 12 bases between. The V gene's germline CDR1 is SEHNR and CDR2 FQNEAQ (reference sequence). The CDR3 nucleotides are TGTGCCAGCAGCTTATGGGCGGGAAAGTCCTACAATGAGCAGTTCTTC. Amino acids: CASSLWAGKSYNEQFF.

The chain couples TRBV29-1 to TRBJ1-2; TRBD1 aligns across 8 bases. The CDR3 has 14 residues. Germline CDR1 SQVTM, CDR2 ANQGSEA. The V and J ends lost 6 bases and 4 bases, in that order; junction bases with no gene match: 10. CDR3 residues: CSVERDRWAYGYTF. In DNA, the CDR3 is TGCAGCGTCGAAAGGGACAGGTGGGCCTATGGCTACACCTTC. Together with reference TRBV29-1 and TRBJ1-2, the CDR3 gives the full variable domain: SAVISQKPSRDICQRGTSLTIQCQVDSQVTMMFWYRQQPGQSLTLIATANQGSEATYESGFVIDKFPISRPNLTFSTLTVSNMSPEDSSIYLCSVERDRWAYGYTFGSGTRLTVV.

The rearrangement uses TRBV27 and TRBJ1-1; TRBD1 might be the D (6 bases). The V gene lost 6 bases and the J gene lost 1 base, with 15 bases spanning the gap. The length of the CDR3 is 15 residues. Germline lookup yields CDR1 MNHEY and CDR2 SMNVEV (reference sequence). The CDR3 nucleotides are TGTGCCAGCAGAGACTGGGACACGGGGAACACTGAAGCTTTCTTT. Encoded protein: CASRDWDTGNTEAFF.

The V and J genes are TRBV5-1 and TRBJ2-7; weak D call: TRBD1 (6 bases). V dropped 3 bases and J dropped 2 bases, with 12 bases sitting between them. The CDR3 totals 14 residues. Germline V CDR1 and CDR2: SGHRS, YFSETQ. The CDR3 DNA reads as TGCGCCAGCAGCTCGCAGGGGACGGCCTACGAGCAGTACTTC. Amino acids: CASSSQGTAYEQYF.

Only one count was recorded for this clone. The V and J genes are TRBV9 and TRBJ2-2; TRBD1 might be the D (5 bases). CDR3 length: 12 residues. Germline-derived CDR1 and CDR2 are SGDLS and YYNGEE. With 5 bases removed from V and 5 bases from J, the gap between germline ends came to 7 bases. CDR3 DNA: TGTGCCAGCAGGGGGCATACCGGGGAGCTGTTTTTT. This codes for CASRGHTGELFF.

The rearrangement joins TRBV2 to TRBJ2-1, with D tentatively TRBD2 (5 bases). The CDR3 extends over 12 amino acids. V was cut by 8 bases and J by 8 bases, with 13 bases left in between. Germline CDR1 is SNHLY and CDR2 is FYNNEI. Written as DNA, the CDR3 is TGTGCCAGCGGGCGGGCCCTTGATGAGCAGTTCTTC. It specifies CASGRALDEQFF. Complete variable domain (other parts from reference TRBV2 and TRBJ2-1): EPEVTQTPSHQVTQMGQEVILRCVPISNHLYFYWYRQILGQKVEFLVSFYNNEISEKSEIFDDQFSVERPDGSNFTLKIRSTKLEDSAMYFCASGRALDEQFFGPGTRLTVL.

V gene TRBV24-1 combines with J gene TRBJ2-1, with TRBD2 as a possible D gene (6 bases). CDR1 KGHDR and CDR2 SFDVKD come from the germline V gene. Trimming removed 1 base at V and 7 bases at J, with 13 bases between. The CDR3 loop spans 15 amino acids. CDR3 protein: CATSDFRTSSNEQFF. The CDR3 DNA follows: TGTGCCACCAGTGATTTCCGAACTAGCTCGAATGAGCAGTTCTTC.

This chain joins TRBV2 and TRBJ2-2; the match to TRBD2 covers 7 bases. Germline V gene data show CDR1 as SNHLY and CDR2 as FYNNEI. Unmatched junction bases numbered 4, after V lost 8 bases and J lost 1 base. The CDR3 runs 14 residues. This chain's CDR3 is CASRGRENTGELFF. For the CDR3, the DNA is TGTGCCAGCCGGGGGAGGGAGAACACCGGGGAGCTGTTTTTT.

In the case of this clone: Other nucleotide sequences from this sample produce the same CDR3. The gene calls are TRBV28 and TRBJ1-4; no reliable D call. Germline loops: CDR1 MDHEN, CDR2 SYDVKM. V shed 6 bases and J shed 6 bases, with 5 bases lying between them. The CDR3 is made up of 11 amino acids. The CDR3 loop is CASRRDEKLFF. CDR3 coding DNA: TGTGCCAGCAGAAGAGATGAAAAACTGTTTTTT.

The chain joins TRBV6-5 to TRBJ1-6; maybe TRBD1 (5 bases). V was clipped by 1 base and J by 8 bases, with 6 bases between them. This CDR3 region has 13 residues. Germline V gene lookup returns CDR1 MNHEY and CDR2 SVGAGI. The CDR3 sequence: CASSYFRDSPLHF. The CDR3 DNA follows: TGTGCCAGCAGTTACTTCAGGGATTCACCCCTCCACTTT.

The chain couples TRBV28 to TRBJ1-4; tentatively, D is TRBD1 (5 bases). CDR3 length equals 14 residues. Germline assignment: CDR1 MDHEN and CDR2 SYDVKM. Trimming removed 3 bases from V and 7 bases from J, with 12 bases in between. The CDR3 DNA sequence: TGTGCCAGCAGTTTCGGCCAGGGTGGTGAAAAACTGTTTTTT. This encodes CASSFGQGGEKLFF. The variable domain in full, with the rest retrieved from reference TRBV28 and TRBJ1-4, is DVKVTQSSRYLVKRTGEKVFLECVQDMDHENMFWYRQDPGLGLRLIYFSYDVKMKEKGDIPEGYSVSREKKERFSLILESASTNQTSMYLCASSFGQGGEKLFFGSGTQLSVL.

CDR3 sequence: CASSQEYRGQGSWETQYF. The CDR3 DNA sequence: TGCGCCAGCAGCCAAGAATACAGGGGACAGGGATCCTGGGAGACCCAGTACTTC. The chain is built from TRBV4-3 and TRBJ2-5; 9 nucleotides align to TRBD1. J was trimmed by 5 bases and V by 0 bases; bases with no gene match: 13. This CDR3 has 18 amino acids. Germline values: CDR1 LGHNA, CDR2 YSLEER.

The V and J genes are TRBV5-6 and TRBJ1-2; 8 bases line up with TRBD1. The CDR3 spans 14 residues. The junction had 6 bases not matched to a gene; V was cut back by 3 bases and J by 5 bases. CDR1 is SGHDT and CDR2 is YYEEEE in the germline V gene. The chain's CDR3 is CASSWDRDRYGYTF. The DNA for the CDR3 is TGTGCCAGCAGCTGGGACCGGGACAGGTATGGCTACACCTTC.

V gene TRBV28 combines with J gene TRBJ2-5, with D perhaps matching TRBD1 (6 bases). The V end lost 5 bases, the J end lost 5 bases, and 12 bases lay between the germline ends. Germline CDR1 is MDHEN and CDR2 is SYDVKM. This CDR3 contains 13 residues. The DNA of the CDR3 is TGTGCCAGCAGTATAGGGGGATGGGAGACCCAGTACTTC. Translating it yields CASSIGGWETQYF.

CDR3 nucleotide sequence: TGTGCCAGCAGCTCCGACTTGAACTCAGATACGCAGTATTTT. Translating it yields CASSSDLNSDTQYF. V and J are TRBV7-2 and TRBJ2-3; D not certain. The length of the CDR3 is 14 residues. The V gene's germline CDR1 is SGHTA and CDR2 FQGNSA. Trimming took 4 bases from V and 4 from J, leaving 12 bases between them.

The chain carries TRBV12-3 or TRBV12-4 and TRBJ1-6; 7 positions agree with TRBD1. The CDR3 extends over 11 amino acids. V was pared by 2 bases and J by 14 bases, with 0 bases of the junction left unmatched. CDR3 nucleotides: TGTGCCAGCAGTTTACAGGGGGCCCTCCACTTT. Its translation is CASSLQGALHF.

With regard to this clone: This could be a read error, since a much larger clone is one nucleotide away. This CDR3 is also generated by other DNA sequences in the sample. V usage is TRBV13 and J usage is TRBJ2-7, with 7 bases matching TRBD2. Germline CDR1 and CDR2: PRHDT and FYEKMQ (reference sequence). The CDR3 has 15 amino acids. The ends lost 1 base at V and 7 bases at J; junction bases unmatched: 10. In DNA form, the CDR3 reads TGTGCCAGCAGCTTAGACGGGGGAGGGCGGGGGGAGCAGTACTTC. Protein: CASSLDGGGRGEQYF.